The present TCR beta chain was sequenced within a study of blood T cell repertoires in COVID-19 (dated by TCRdb to the early 2020s). For context, the study as a whole: Collaborator samples came from the United States, Italy and Spain and covered acute and convalescent phases of COVID-19. The material from the prospective study consisted of cDNA or gDNA derived from T cells, B-cell-depleted T cells, or PBMCs. Deeply sampled blood TCRbeta repertoires from subjects exposed to, actively infected with, or recovered from COVID-19 were included in the dataset. The repertoires were released in a freely available public database intended as a resource for research on the immune response to SARS-CoV-2. The samples were drawn from two sources: the first 160 participants of the ongoing ImmuneRACE study, and fewer than 1,500 subjects contributed by 6 global collaborators. A de-identified subject ID, COVID-19 status, age in years and sex were almost always included in the sample metadata. HLA class I and class II types, where available, came from metadata supplied by the sample provider rather than from assay-based typing.

TCRbeta CDR3 regions were amplified from genomic DNA by means of the immunoSEQ Assay, a bias-controlled multiplex PCR. The published analysis was carried out like this. Within the assay, amplification of reference gene primers was used to estimate how many nucleated cells each sample contained. Sequence reads were collapsed and filtered to measure the absolute abundance of every unique TCRbeta CDR3 rearrangement. For each sample, productive Simpson clonality was calculated as the square root of Simpson's diversity index over productive rearrangements. TCRdb limited this immuneACCESS table to in-frame rearrangements with V and J called. A share of clones is missing; checked studies link under half to unresolved V genes, and the rest is unexplained. That table supplies the V and J calls and clone size; D and trimming were determined from the DNA. This sample comprises about 670,000 clones, 80% to 90% of them detected only once. Together, the top ten hold roughly 0.25% of the sample.

Whole blood was collected in K2EDTA tubes by collaborating institutions according to the institutions' own protocols. Collaborator samples were shipped for TCRbeta analysis as frozen whole blood, isolated PBMCs, or DNA extracted from either sample type. Paper-wide results and their limitations: Clinical and demographic metadata were provided uncurated, with the amount varying by source and participant.

This clone appeared a single time. It has no known antigen specificity. There are no base qualities to consult, and no much larger clone falls within one base. Reading from cysteine to phenylalanine, the CDR3 counts 13 amino acids. Only CDR3 DNA remains: 39 bases, in frame from the first base. V sheds 6 bases and J sheds 6 bases, leaving 14 bases between their ends. Sequences ENHRY (CDR1) and SYGVKD (CDR2) are obtained from the germline V gene. This TCR derives from a woman under 30 with acute or convalescent COVID-19. The specimen was peripheral blood. The chain couples TRBV10-3 to TRBJ1-2, with the D gene uncertain. Here the CDR3 is given as CAISGDELNGYTF. The sequenced DNA is TGTGCCATCAGCGGAGATGAATTAAATGGCTACACCTTC.